These T cell receptor beta chains were read from a single sample in a study of CD8+CD57+ T cells in acquired aplastic anemia. A single record per CDR3 protein comes from TCRdb applying MiXCR to the reads. This table holds hundreds of thousands of distinct CDR3 sequences, roughly 50% found once. Sequenced: sorted CD4+, CD8+, or CD8+CD57+ T cells (not recorded which) from PBMCs. The source is a human donor with aplastic anemia. Both conserved end residues are part of each CDR3. The D gene is left open where the match is weak. Size is omitted from some rows. Given values are once, few, many or a class for expanded clones.

v_call	j_call	d_call	clone_size	cdr3_nt	cdr3_aa
TRBV19	TRBJ1-1	NA	many	TGTGCCAGTAGGGAGGGGGGAAGCACTGAAGCTTTCTTT	CASREGGSTEAFF
TRBV12-3/TRBV12-4	TRBJ2-3	TRBD2	many	TGTGCCAGCAGTTCGACACGGGGGGTTGGAGATACGCAGTATTTT	CASSSTRGVGDTQYF
TRBV5-1	TRBJ2-5	NA	NA	TGCGCCAGCAGCTTGGCGGGGGGCGAGGGGGAGACCCAGTACTTC	CASSLAGGEGETQYF
TRBV7-8	TRBJ2-7	TRBD1	many	TGTGCCAGCAGTGACAGGGGCCACGAGCAGTACTTC	CASSDRGHEQYF
TRBV7-8	TRBJ1-1	NA	NA	TGTGCCAGCAGCTTAGAAACAGGGAATCGTTGGACTGAAGCTTTCTTT	CASSLETGNRWTEAFF
TRBV7-9	TRBJ2-5	NA	NA	TGCGCCAGCAGCCACGAGATGCGGGGGCCCCAAGAGACCCGGTACTTC	CASSHEMRGPQETRYF
TRBV6-5	TRBJ1-1	NA	many	TGTGCCAGCAGTTACTCGCGGGGGGCCACTGAAGCTTTCTTT	CASSYSRGATEAFF
TRBV9	TRBJ1-3	NA	NA	TGTGCCAGCAGCGTAGAGGTTGGGAATACTGGAAACACCATATATTTT	CASSVEVGNTGNTIYF
TRBV12-3/TRBV12-4	TRBJ1-5	NA	NA	TGTGCCAGCAGTATAGCGGCGGGGGAGAATCAGCCCCAGCATTTT	CASSIAAGENQPQHF
TRBV10-3	TRBJ2-7	TRBD1	many	TGTGCCATCACCCCGGGGGGACAGGGGTTTCACGAGCAGTACTTC	CAITPGGQGFHEQYF
TRBV19	TRBJ1-1	NA	NA	TGTGCCAGTAGTATTTCGGCGTCGAGTGAAGCTTTCTTT	CASSISASSEAFF
TRBV2	TRBJ2-5	NA	NA	TGTGCCAGCAGTGTAGGACTTCAAGAGACCCAGTACTTC	CASSVGLQETQYF
TRBV7-9	TRBJ1-1	TRBD1	NA	TGTGCCAGCAGTACGACAGGGATGAACACTGAAGCTTTCTTT	CASSTTGMNTEAFF
TRBV3-1	TRBJ1-1	NA	few	TGTGCCAGCAGCCACCTACGGGACGGAGCTGAAGCTTTCTTT	CASSHLRDGAEAFF
TRBV27	TRBJ1-5	NA	NA	TGTGCCAGCAGTTTCCGGGAGGGCAATCAGCCCCAGCATTTT	CASSFREGNQPQHF
TRBV6-1	TRBJ1-4	NA	few	TGTGCCAGCAGTGAAAGGTCAGGAGGTAGGGTACGTGAAAAACTGTTTTTT	CASSERSGGRVREKLFF
TRBV4-1	TRBJ1-1	NA	many	TGCGCCAGCAGCCAAGATAATACGGCTGACTTTGAAGCTTTCTTT	CASSQDNTADFEAFF
TRBV7-9	TRBJ1-5	NA	once	TGTGCCAGCAGCTGGGGGTCGGGGCCCTTGGGCAATCAGCCCCAGCATTTT	CASSWGSGPLGNQPQHF
TRBV4-1	TRBJ1-5	TRBD1	many	TGCACCAGCAGCCAGGGACAGTTCGGCCAGCCCCAGCATTTT	CTSSQGQFGQPQHF
TRBV4-1	TRBJ1-5	TRBD1	many	TGCGCCAGCAGCCAACGGGACAGGGGAAGCAATCAGCCCCAGCATTTT	CASSQRDRGSNQPQHF
TRBV4-1	TRBJ1-5	NA	NA	TGTGCCTGGAATAGAGACGGGGCCTCGGGCAATCAGCCCCAGCATTTT	CAWNRDGASGNQPQHF
TRBV20-1	TRBJ2-7	NA	few	TGCAGTGCTAGAGGGGTTAGTTCCTACGAGCAGTACTTC	CSARGVSSYEQYF
TRBV3-1	TRBJ1-1	NA	NA	TGTGCCAGCAGCCGCCTAATGGAGGAAGCTAACACTGAAGCTTTCTTT	CASSRLMEEANTEAFF
TRBV20-1	TRBJ1-1	NA	NA	TGCAGTGCTAGGACAGTCAGAGGGAACACTGAAGCTTTCTTT	CSARTVRGNTEAFF
TRBV9	TRBJ1-2	NA	few	TGTGCCAGCAGCGTAGAGCCAGGGTACTATGGCTACACCTTC	CASSVEPGYYGYTF
TRBV18	TRBJ1-1	NA	few	TGTGCCAGCTCACCACCTCAGCCGAGGACTGAAGCTTTCTTT	CASSPPQPRTEAFF
TRBV24-1	TRBJ1-1	NA	NA	TGTGCCACCAGTGATTTGGACAGTAGGACTGAAGCTTTCTTT	CATSDLDSRTEAFF
TRBV7-2	TRBJ2-2	NA	NA	TGTGCCAGCAGCTTGGACTCGGCGGTAAACACCGGGGAGCTGTTTTTT	CASSLDSAVNTGELFF
TRBV5-4	TRBJ2-7	NA	many	TGTGCCAGCAGCTCCCAGGGTAATACGGGCTACGAGCAGTACTTC	CASSSQGNTGYEQYF
TRBV7-9	TRBJ2-3	TRBD2	NA	TGTGCCAGCACCCTCAGGACTAGCGGGAGCACAGATACGCAGTATTTT	CASTLRTSGSTDTQYF
TRBV5-1	TRBJ2-3	NA	many	TGCGCCAGCAGCTTGGCCGCGGGCACAGATACGCAGTATTTT	CASSLAAGTDTQYF
TRBV2	TRBJ1-5	NA	NA	TGTGCCAGCAGGGTACAGGGTCAGCCCCAGCATTTT	CASRVQGQPQHF
TRBV7-6	TRBJ1-6	TRBD1	NA	TGTGCCAGCAGCTCCGCACAGGGGGCGAATTCACCCCTCCACTTT	CASSSAQGANSPLHF
TRBV5-1	TRBJ1-1	TRBD1	many	TGCGCCAGCAGCCCCGATACCGACAGGGTGGGCACTGAAGCTTTCTTT	CASSPDTDRVGTEAFF
TRBV2	TRBJ2-5	NA	many	TGTGCCAGCAGTGAAGCTCGGCGGGCACCTCTTCAAGAGACCCAGTACTTC	CASSEARRAPLQETQYF
TRBV7-3	TRBJ2-1	TRBD2	few	TGTGCCAGCAGCCAAGCGGGGGGGGGGCTCTACAATGAGCAGTTCTTC	CASSQAGGGLYNEQFF
TRBV10-1	TRBJ2-1	TRBD2	NA	TGCGCCAGCAGCGACCCGGGACTAGCGGGGGGGATCGTCTCCTACAATGAGCAGTTCTTC	CASSDPGLAGGIVSYNEQFF
TRBV2	TRBJ1-2	TRBD1	once	TGTGCCAGCACCCCGGACAGGGCTTATGGCTACACCTTC	CASTPDRAYGYTF
TRBV7-9	TRBJ1-1	NA	many	TGTGCCAGCAGAAAAGGCTGGGCGAGGGGACCAGAAGCTTTCTTT	CASRKGWARGPEAFF
TRBV5-6	TRBJ2-5	NA	many	TGTGCCAGCAGCTTGGAGGCGGGGACCCAGTACTTC	CASSLEAGTQYF
TRBV7-9	TRBJ2-4	NA	once	TGTGCCAGCAGCTTTGATCAGGGGAATGCCAAAAACATTCAGTACTTC	CASSFDQGNAKNIQYF